This T cell receptor beta chain came from a study of blood T cell repertoires in COVID-19. The wider study: The samples span acute and convalescent COVID-19 from the United States, Italy and Spain.

This table comes from immunoSEQ multiplex PCR, and its TCRdb copy is limited to in-frame clones, with some not included. The sample has about 270,000 clones; around nine tenths are singletons. The CDR3 contains 14 residues. Germline CDR1 reads SGHTA; CDR2 reads FQGNSA. The V end was cut by 5 bases, the J end by 2 bases, with 9 bases between. Sample: peripheral blood. The TCR originated in a man between 45 and 60 years old with acute or convalescent COVID-19. The chain links TRBV7-2 to TRBJ2-2; D remains ambiguous. Here the CDR3 DNA reads TGTGCCAGCAGCCCCGTCCTAAACACCGGGGAGCTGTTTTTT. Translating it yields CASSPVLNTGELFF. The whole variable domain, remainder taken from reference TRBV7-2 and TRBJ2-2, is GAGVSQSPSNKVTEKGKDVELRCDPISGHTALYWYRQSLGQGLEFLIYFQGNSAPDKSGLPSDRFSAERTGGSVSTLTIQRTQQEDSAVYLCASSPVLNTGELFFGEGSRLTVL.